These 20 T cell receptor beta chains share one sample of origin, sequenced in a study of blood T cell repertoires in COVID-19. Sequenced by immunoSEQ multiplex PCR; TCRdb stores in-frame clones only, minus some. In the table there are 84,000 or so clones, around four fifths of which are singletons. Sequences were obtained from peripheral blood. These receptors came from a woman in her seventies with active or convalescent COVID-19.

The chain uses TRBV11-3 and TRBJ2-2; 9 bases are a match to TRBD1. Germline values: CDR1 SGHNT, CDR2 YENEEA. With 5 bases clipped from V and 4 bases from J, the junction kept 2 bases outside the gene matches. This CDR3 comprises 14 residues. The DNA of the CDR3 is TGTGCCAGCAGCGGACAGGGGTCCACCGGGGAGCTGTTTTTT. Amino acid sequence: CASSGQGSTGELFF.

The rearrangement uses TRBV14 and TRBJ1-4; no definite D call. CDR1 and CDR2 from the germline V gene are SGHDN and FVKESK. The CDR3 spans 13 residues. Trimming pared 4 bases from V and 3 bases from J, leaving 6 bases between. CDR3 in DNA: TGTGCCAGCAGCCGAACTGCTAATGAAAAACTGTTTTTT. Translated, it gives CASSRTANEKLFF.

This clone has just one count. The V and J genes are TRBV6-5 and TRBJ1-2, with TRBD1 as a possible D gene (5 bases). This CDR3 is 13 amino acids long. Trimming left V 8 bases short and J 1 base short, with 11 bases between. Germline assignment: CDR1 MNHEY and CDR2 SVGAGI. The CDR3 DNA reads TGTGCCAGCGGGTGGGGGGTTAACTATGGCTACACCTTC. Translation: CASGWGVNYGYTF.

The rearrangement uses TRBV27 and TRBJ1-2, with D tentatively TRBD1 (6 bases). The ends were cut back, 6 bases at V and 2 bases at J, with 13 bases in the middle. Germline V CDR1 and CDR2: MNHEY, SMNVEV (reference sequence). The CDR3 totals 14 residues. The CDR3 DNA is TGTGCCAGCAGAGAAGGGGGAACCAACTATGGCTACACCTTC. This encodes CASREGGTNYGYTF.

The chain employs TRBV27 and TRBJ1-2; D is ambiguous. Germline assignment: CDR1 MNHEY and CDR2 SMNVEV (reference sequence). This CDR3 spans 16 amino acids. V gave up 2 bases and J gave up 0 bases, with 13 bases separating them. The CDR3: CASSLTSRQANYGYTF. CDR3 DNA sequence: TGTGCCAGCAGTTTAACCTCCAGACAAGCTAACTATGGCTACACCTTC.

This clone occurred a few times. The V gene is TRBV10-1, the J gene TRBJ2-1; D is possibly TRBD1 (7 bases). V lost 8 bases and J 6 bases, leaving 14 bases between the germline ends. Germline V gives CDR1 WNHNN, CDR2 SYGVQD (reference sequence). This CDR3 region has 13 residues. The CDR3 bases are TGCGCCAGCGCGGGACAGAGAGGCAATGAGCAGTTCTTC. It specifies CASAGQRGNEQFF.

This chain uses TRBV6-5 with TRBJ2-1; D might be TRBD1 (5 bases). The germline V gene encodes CDR1 MNHEY and CDR2 SVGAGI. Deletions cut 2 bases from V and 3 bases from J, with 11 bases between. The length of the CDR3 is 15 residues. CDR3 DNA: TGTGCCAGCAGTTACGACCGACAGAGCTACAATGAGCAGTTCTTC. It specifies CASSYDRQSYNEQFF.

The sample holds one count of this clone. The rearrangement joins TRBV5-1 to TRBJ1-6, with 8 bases fitting TRBD1. This CDR3 region has 14 residues. Germline loops: CDR1 SGHRS, CDR2 YFSETQ. Trimming took 5 bases from V and 5 from J; bases not matched to a gene: 3. CDR3 residues: CASRVTGDNSPLHF. In nucleotides, the CDR3 is TGCGCCAGCAGGGTGACAGGGGATAATTCACCCCTCCACTTT.

V is TRBV7-2 and J is TRBJ2-3, with D unresolved. V dropped 5 bases and J dropped 4 bases, with 13 bases sitting between them. In germline, CDR1 is SGHTA, CDR2 FQGNSA. The CDR3 covers 14 residues. In DNA, the CDR3 is TGTGCCAGCAGCCTTCGCGTGGGCGCAGATACGCAGTATTTT. Its translation is CASSLRVGADTQYF.

The chain combines TRBV24-1 with TRBJ1-2; TRBD1 is a possible D gene (6 bases). The CDR3 is made up of 16 amino acids. V lost 10 bases to trimming and J lost 8 bases, with 28 bases between them. Germline values: CDR1 KGHDR, CDR2 SFDVKD. The CDR3 region has the DNA TGTGCCACTTCCCCTGGGGGCCAGGTCACAACTAACGGCTACACCTTC. It translates to CATSPGGQVTTNGYTF.

This chain joins TRBV10-3 and TRBJ2-6; 8 bases map to TRBD2. The CDR3 covers 14 residues. Germline trimming cut 3 bases from V and 15 bases from J; bases unmatched to any gene: 10. Germline values: CDR1 ENHRY, CDR2 SYGVKD. The CDR3 DNA is TGTGCCATCAGTGAAGTGGGGGGACTAGGCGACCTGACTTTC. Translating it yields CAISEVGGLGDLTF.

V usage is TRBV11-2 and J usage is TRBJ1-2, with a possible D match to TRBD1 (5 bases). The germline V and J ends were trimmed by 2 bases and 5 bases, with 9 bases remaining between them. Germline CDR1 is SGHAT and CDR2 is FQNNGV. The CDR3 is made up of 13 amino acids. CDR3 nucleotide sequence: TGTGCCAGCAGCTTACTTCGGGGGTATGGCTACACCTTC. This translates into CASSLLRGYGYTF.

This chain uses TRBV12-3 or TRBV12-4 with TRBJ1-1; D remains unclear. V lost 0 bases and J lost 7, with 9 bases in between. The CDR3 contains 13 residues. CDR3 amino acids: CASSLARASEAFF. CDR3 bases: TGTGCCAGCAGTTTAGCGCGGGCAAGTGAAGCTTTCTTT.

The chain combines TRBV3-1 (or the pseudogene TRBV3-2) with TRBJ1-1; a possible D gene is TRBD1 (5 bases). Between the trimmed V and J ends, which lost 2 bases and 4 bases, there was a span of 11 bases. The CDR3 covers 14 residues. Germline-derived CDR1 and CDR2 are LGHDT and YNNKEL (reference sequence). Written as DNA, the CDR3 is TGTGCCAGCAGCCAACACGGGGGGGGCACTGAAGCTTTCTTT. Translating it yields CASSQHGGGTEAFF.

The chain links TRBV24-1 to TRBJ2-3, with D uncertain. This CDR3 has 14 residues. Germline V gives CDR1 KGHDR, CDR2 SFDVKD. Trimming pared 5 bases from V and 10 bases from J, leaving 18 bases between. CDR3 loop: CATSGYGSESAQYF. The CDR3 DNA sequence: TGTGCCACCAGTGGATACGGATCGGAGAGCGCGCAGTATTTT.

This chain connects TRBV6-5 to TRBJ2-7; TRBD1 agrees at 9 bases. The CDR3 consists of 13 residues. V was pared by 5 bases and J by 8 bases, with 7 bases of the junction left unmatched. Per germline, CDR1 MNHEY and CDR2 SVGAGI. CDR3 residues: CASSPGTGLQQYF. DNA for the CDR3: TGTGCCAGCAGTCCCGGGACAGGGTTGCAGCAGTACTTC.

V gene TRBV27 combines with J gene TRBJ1-1; possibly TRBD1 for D (5 bases). There are 15 residues in the CDR3. V was cut by 0 bases and J by 1 base, with 9 bases left in between. Germline V CDR1 and CDR2: MNHEY, SMNVEV (reference sequence). The CDR3 DNA is TGTGCCAGCAGTTTATCGAGCAGGGCGAACACTGAAGCTTTCTTT. Amino acid sequence: CASSLSSRANTEAFF.

This clone was counted once. The rearrangement uses TRBV6-2 or TRBV6-3 and TRBJ2-7; TRBD2 aligns across 14 bases. Germline lookup yields CDR1 MNHEY and CDR2 SVGEGT. V shed 4 bases and J 0 bases; nucleotides not matched to a gene: 5. The CDR3 sequence is 17 residues long. For the CDR3, the DNA is TGTGCCAGCAGTTGGACTAGCGGGGGGTCAATCTCCTACGAGCAGTACTTC. This translates into CASSWTSGGSISYEQYF.

The chain combines TRBV6-5 with TRBJ1-2, with 8 bases aligning to TRBD1. CDR3 length equals 13 residues. From germline, CDR1 is MNHEY and CDR2 SVGAGI. J gave up 5 bases and V 4 bases, and 3 bases lay outside the gene matches. The CDR3 is CASSLTGEYGYTF. The CDR3 region has the DNA TGTGCCAGCAGTTTGACAGGGGAGTATGGCTACACCTTC.

The J gene is TRBJ2-2, the V gene TRBV7-2; the D gene is possibly TRBD2 (7 bases). The V and J ends lost 0 bases and 7 bases respectively, with 12 bases between them. Per the germline V gene, CDR1 is SGHTA and CDR2 is FQGNSA. CDR3 length: 15 residues. The CDR3 nucleotides read TGTGCCAGCAGCTTAGCGCGAGGGGGGGTCGGGGAGCTGTTTTTT. This translates into CASSLARGGVGELFF.